The next 15 T cell receptor beta chains were all read from a single sample in a study of cytomegalovirus exposure and HLA in healthy donors (TCRdb year 2017). The receptor library was made with the immunoSEQ multiplex PCR assay. For the multiplex PCR, a mixture combining 60 forward primers for TCR Vbeta segments and 13 reverse primers for TCR Jbeta segments was used. TCRdb provides this immuneACCESS table in a form limited to in-frame rearrangements. Some clones are lacking; in checked studies, under half of them reflect an unresolved V gene, and why the rest are absent is not known. This sample's records show around 40,000 clones. The ten largest clones take up approximately 6.3% of the sample. The sequenced sample consisted of PBMCs. The receptor source for this set is a human donor in good health.

V and J are TRBV13 and TRBJ1-1; 10 positions match TRBD1. Germline V lookup: CDR1 PRHDT, CDR2 FYEKMQ (reference sequence). The CDR3 is 14 amino acids. V shed 4 bases and J 5 bases; nucleotides not matched to a gene: 4. Here the CDR3 reads CASSSDRGGTEAFF. The CDR3 DNA is TGTGCCAGCAGCTCGGACAGGGGGGGAACTGAAGCTTTCTTT.

The V call is TRBV30, the J call TRBJ1-1, with 10 bases that match TRBD1. Per the germline V gene, CDR1 is GTSNPN and CDR2 is SVGIG (reference sequence). J gave up 10 bases and V 4 bases, and 12 bases lay outside the gene matches. This CDR3 region has 14 residues. DNA of the CDR3: TGTGCCTGGATTGGGACAGGGGCCGTTGGGGGAGCTTTCTTT. It encodes CAWIGTGAVGGAFF.

The chain couples TRBV9 to TRBJ2-1; the D is unclear. CDR1 and CDR2 (germline): SGDLS, YYNGEE. The V gene lost 0 bases and the J gene lost 10 bases, with 8 bases spanning the gap. The CDR3 consists of 12 residues. The CDR3 is CASSVVEQEQFF. The DNA for the CDR3 is TGTGCCAGCAGCGTAGTAGAACAGGAGCAGTTCTTC. The full variable domain, with the rest looked up from reference TRBV9 and TRBJ2-1, is DSGVTQTPKHLITATGQRVTLRCSPRSGDLSVYWYQQSLDQGLQFLIQYYNGEERAKGNILERFSAQQFPDLHSELNLSSLELGDSALYFCASSVVEQEQFFGPGTRLTVL.

The CDR3 sequence: CASSPHGGGTGELFF. The DNA for the CDR3 is TGTGCCAGTAGTCCGCACGGGGGTGGGACCGGGGAGCTGTTTTTT. The rearrangement joins TRBV19 to TRBJ2-2; tentative D call: TRBD2 (6 bases). Germline assignment: CDR1 LNHDA and CDR2 SQIVND (reference sequence). Trimming took 5 bases from V and 5 from J, leaving 15 bases between them. The CDR3 runs 15 residues.

The chain is built from TRBV10-1 and TRBJ1-1; the D is unclear. V dropped 4 bases and J dropped 1 base, with 7 bases sitting between them. Germline V gene lookup returns CDR1 WNHNN and CDR2 SYGVQD (reference sequence). The CDR3 has 13 residues. The chain's CDR3 is CASSGPGNTEAFF. DNA of the CDR3: TGCGCCAGCAGTGGCCCAGGGAACACTGAAGCTTTCTTT.

The J gene is TRBJ2-7, the V gene TRBV28; D might be TRBD2 (5 bases). The CDR3 consists of 12 residues. The V gene's germline CDR1 is MDHEN and CDR2 SYDVKM. V gave up 2 bases and J gave up 3 bases, with 5 bases separating them. The CDR3 coding sequence is TGTGCCAGCAGTTTAGAGGGCTACGAGCAGTACTTC. It is translated as CASSLEGYEQYF.

V is TRBV2 and J is TRBJ1-5; no reliable D call. The CDR3 is 14 amino acids. Germline V lookup: CDR1 SNHLY, CDR2 FYNNEI. With 6 bases removed from V and 0 bases from J, the gap between germline ends came to 9 bases. In DNA, the CDR3 is TGTGCCAGCAGCAGAAGGAGTAGCAATCAGCCCCAGCATTTT. It encodes CASSRRSSNQPQHF. Variable domain in full (rest from reference TRBV2 and TRBJ1-5): EPEVTQTPSHQVTQMGQEVILRCVPISNHLYFYWYRQILGQKVEFLVSFYNNEISEKSEIFDDQFSVERPDGSNFTLKIRSTKLEDSAMYFCASSRRSSNQPQHFGDGTRLSIL.

The rearrangement joins TRBV20-1 to TRBJ2-3; D is undetermined. Per germline, CDR1 DFQATT and CDR2 SNEGSKA (reference sequence). V dropped 2 bases and J dropped 5 bases, with 5 bases sitting between them. The CDR3 is 11 residues long. CDR3 protein: CSARSVDTQYF. The CDR3 bases are TGCAGTGCTAGATCGGTAGATACGCAGTATTTT.

This chain connects TRBV28 to TRBJ1-1; D possibly corresponds to TRBD1 (6 bases). The V end was cut by 5 bases, the J end by 4 bases, with 20 bases between. CDR3 length: 16 amino acids. The germline V gene has CDR1 MDHEN and CDR2 SYDVKM. The DNA for the CDR3 is TGTGCCAGCAGTCTGTCGCGGACAGCCCTGAGCACTGAAGCTTTCTTT. It codes for CASSLSRTALSTEAFF.

V is TRBV16 and J is TRBJ2-1; tentatively, D is TRBD2 (5 bases). The CDR3 is 12 amino acids. Looked up from germline, CDR1 is KGHSY and CDR2 is FQNENV. Trimming shortened V by 4 bases and J by 7 bases, and 8 bases separated the two germline ends. For the CDR3, the DNA is TGTGCCAGCAGCCCCCAGCGGAATGAGCAGTTCTTC. As protein: CASSPQRNEQFF. Full variable domain (rest looked up from reference TRBV16 and TRBJ2-1): GEEVAQTPKHLVRGEGQKAKLYCAPIKGHSYVFWYQQVLKNEFKFLISFQNENVFDETGMPKERFSAKCLPNSPCSLEIQATKLEDSAVYFCASSPQRNEQFFGPGTRLTVL.

V gene TRBV6-5 combines with J gene TRBJ2-7; 10 bases agree with TRBD1. J lost 3 bases, V lost 5 bases, and 7 bases had no gene match. Germline V gene sequence: CDR1 MNHEY, CDR2 SVGAGI. The CDR3 runs to 15 residues. The CDR3 is CASSVSGTGVYEQYF. CDR3 DNA: TGTGCCAGCAGTGTGTCCGGGACAGGGGTCTACGAGCAGTACTTC.

This clone registers medium-sized by frequency. The chain has TRBV11-2 and TRBJ1-2, with TRBD1 matching over 9 bases. In germline, CDR1 is SGHAT, CDR2 FQNNGV. The CDR3 is 18 amino acids. With V trimmed by 2 bases and J by 5 bases, 15 bases remained unmatched. CDR3 sequence reads: CASSLKQGAYGIGYGYTF. The CDR3 DNA reads as TGTGCCAGCAGCTTAAAACAGGGGGCGTATGGAATAGGGTATGGCTACACCTTC.

This chain uses TRBV18 with TRBJ2-1; D not resolved. The germline V and J ends were trimmed by 2 bases and 9 bases, with 17 bases remaining between them. The length of the CDR3 is 15 residues. Germline V lookup: CDR1 KGHSH, CDR2 LQKENI. The CDR3 region has the DNA TGTGCCAGCTCACCAACGGTATCGACTCGCGGTGAGCAGTTCTTC. This codes for CASSPTVSTRGEQFF.

As regards this clone: One end of the junction does not line up with germline, which may come from a read error. This chain links TRBV7-9 with TRBJ1-5, with D perhaps matching TRBD1 (5 bases). Germline V gene data show CDR1 as SEHNR and CDR2 as FQNEAQ (reference sequence). This CDR3 is built from 13 residues. CDR3 region: CASSSRGNQHQHF. In DNA, the CDR3 is TGTGCCAGCAGCTCCCGGGGGAATCAGCACCAGCATTTT. Full variable domain (outside the CDR3, taken from reference TRBV7-9 and TRBJ1-5): DTGVSQNPRHKITKRGQNVTFRCDPISEHNRLYWYRQTLGQGPEFLTYFQNEAQLEKSRLLSDRFSAERPKGSFSTLEIQRTEQGDSAMYLCASSSRGNQHQHFGDGTRLSIL.

The rearrangement joins TRBV2 to TRBJ2-7, with TRBD2 as a possible D gene (5 bases). Germline values: CDR1 SNHLY, CDR2 FYNNEI. Trimming left V 7 bases short and J 2 bases short, with 15 bases between. CDR3 length: 14 amino acids. The CDR3, as DNA: TGTGCCAGCACTCCCCCCAGAGGGACCTACGAGCAGTACTTC. Translation gives CASTPPRGTYEQYF.